This is a list of T cell receptor beta chains from one sample in a study of cytomegalovirus exposure and HLA in healthy donors. Clones were sequenced by immunoSEQ multiplex PCR, and TCRdb holds only the in-frame ones, with some missing. The sample shows about 160,000 clones, about 68% of them seen only once. The sample comprised PBMCs. These receptor sequences come from a female donor in good health and CMV-seronegative. Each CDR3 is given with its conserved first and last residue. A D gene is named only where the DNA matches it firmly. Size values are once, few and many counts, or a class for expanded clones, and some rows have none.

len	j_gene	v_gene	d_gene	abundance	CDR3aa	CDR3nt
16	TRBJ1-5	TRBV7-2	TRBD1	.	CASSLVGTGFNQPQHF	TGTGCCAGCAGCCTAGTTGGGACAGGGTTCAATCAGCCCCAGCATTTT
19	TRBJ2-3	TRBV13	TRBD2	.	CASSFDSGTSGRASDTQYF	TGTGCCAGCAGCTTCGATTCCGGGACTAGCGGGAGGGCCTCAGATACGCAGTATTTT
12	TRBJ2-3	TRBV11-2	.	.	CASSLRADTQYF	TGTGCCAGCAGCTTACGAGCAGATACGCAGTATTTT
15	TRBJ2-5	TRBV4-1	TRBD2	.	CASSHAGTRALAQYF	TGCGCCAGCAGCCACGCCGGGACTAGGGCACTTGCCCAGTACTTC
13	TRBJ1-2	TRBV5-1	.	.	CASSLSGNYGYTF	TGCGCCAGCAGTTTGTCGGGGAACTATGGCTACACCTTC
15	TRBJ1-2	TRBV7-9	TRBD1	.	CASSLKTGGEGGYTF	TGTGCCAGCAGCTTAAAGACAGGGGGCGAGGGCGGCTACACCTTC
12	TRBJ2-3	TRBV7-2	.	few	CASSPSTDTQYF	TGTGCCAGCAGCCCGAGCACAGATACGCAGTATTTT
15	TRBJ2-5	TRBV18	.	few	CASSPYGAQGETQYF	TGTGCCAGCTCACCGTACGGGGCCCAGGGGGAGACCCAGTACTTC
14	TRBJ2-5	TRBV6-6	TRBD2	.	CASSSIAGRETQYF	TGTGCCAGCAGTTCCATAGCGGGGCGGGAGACCCAGTACTTC
15	TRBJ2-1	TRBV5-5	TRBD1	.	CASSLGVTGYNEQFF	TGTGCCAGCAGCTTGGGTGTGACAGGGTACAATGAGCAGTTCTTC
14	TRBJ2-3	TRBV4-1	.	.	CASSQEGGEDTQYF	TGCGCCAGCAGCCAAGAAGGAGGGGAGGATACGCAGTATTTT
15	TRBJ2-1	TRBV5-1	.	.	CASSLPRDTHLEQFF	TGCGCCAGCAGCTTGCCCCGGGACACCCACCTTGAGCAGTTCTTC
15	TRBJ1-4	TRBV5-1	.	.	CASAIGRGTNEKLFF	TGCGCCAGCGCCATTGGGAGGGGAACTAATGAAAAACTGTTTTTT
13	TRBJ2-7	TRBV7-9	.	.	CASSLAFVDEQYF	TGTGCCAGCAGCTTAGCTTTCGTAGACGAGCAGTACTTC
17	TRBJ2-4	TRBV4-3	.	.	CASSQVGWRGAKNIQYF	TGCGCCAGCAGCCAAGTCGGGTGGAGGGGAGCCAAAAACATTCAGTACTTC
15	TRBJ1-1	TRBV6-6	.	.	CASTRSGPGDTEAFF	TGTGCCAGCACGAGGTCGGGCCCCGGGGACACTGAAGCTTTCTTT
16	TRBJ1-2	TRBV2	.	few	CASSLLGGAGGDGYTF	TGTGCCAGCAGCCTCCTCGGGGGGGCTGGGGGAGATGGCTACACCTTC
15	TRBJ2-7	TRBV28	TRBD2	.	CASSPGTSGSYEQYF	TGTGCCAGCAGTCCCGGGACTAGCGGTTCCTACGAGCAGTACTTC
17	TRBJ1-4	TRBV7-2	TRBD1	.	CASSPRRQGATNEKLFF	TGTGCCAGCAGCCCAAGGAGACAGGGAGCAACTAATGAAAAACTGTTTTTT
14	TRBJ1-5	TRBV7-8	.	.	CASSLAGGEQPQHF	TGTGCCAGCAGCTTAGCTGGGGGCGAACAGCCCCAGCATTTT
18	TRBJ2-3	TRBV19	TRBD1	.	CASSIDPEGARSTDTQYF	TGTGCCAGTAGTATAGACCCCGAGGGGGCGAGAAGCACAGATACGCAGTATTTT
16	TRBJ1-3	TRBV25-1	TRBD1	.	CASSEYHRGSGNTIYF	TGTGCCAGCAGTGAATACCACAGGGGTTCGGGAAACACCATATACTTT
14	TRBJ1-2	TRBV6-5	TRBD1	.	CASTTTGVDYGYTF	TGTGCCAGCACTACAACAGGGGTAGACTATGGCTACACCTTC
15	TRBJ1-5	TRBV6-5	.	.	CASKRGGDGGQPQHF	TGTGCCAGCAAGCGCGGGGGCGACGGAGGCCAGCCCCAGCATTTT
13	TRBJ2-1	TRBV29-1	TRBD2	once	CSVGSGGGNEQFF	TGCAGCGTTGGATCGGGGGGGGGAAATGAGCAGTTCTTC
12	TRBJ1-5	TRBV19	.	.	CASSMGAGPQHF	TGTGCCAGTAGTATGGGAGCGGGGCCCCAGCATTTT
14	TRBJ2-3	TRBV7-2	.	.	CASSYLGARDTQYF	TGTGCCAGCAGCTATTTAGGGGCCAGAGATACGCAGTATTTT
15	TRBJ2-1	TRBV6-4	.	.	CASSRGRGGDNEQFF	TGTGCCAGCAGTCGAGGGCGGGGAGGCGACAATGAGCAGTTCTTC
15	TRBJ1-5	TRBV30	.	few	CAWSDRTAPVQPQHF	TGTGCCTGGAGTGACCGGACAGCTCCTGTGCAGCCCCAGCATTTT
12	TRBJ2-1	TRBV14	.	few	CASSQVVDEQFF	TGTGCCAGCAGCCAAGTAGTCGATGAGCAGTTCTTC
13	TRBJ2-1	TRBV2	.	.	CASRDFSYNEQFF	TGTGCCAGCAGGGACTTCTCCTACAATGAGCAGTTCTTC
17	TRBJ2-1	TRBV7-2	TRBD1	.	CASSLPRTGPTQNEQFF	TGTGCCAGCAGCTTACCCAGGACAGGGCCGACCCAAAATGAGCAGTTCTTC
16	TRBJ2-2	TRBV4-1	TRBD1	.	CASSRKGQRNTGELFF	TGCGCCAGCAGCCGCAAGGGACAGAGGAACACCGGGGAGCTGTTTTTT
12	TRBJ2-3	TRBV18	.	.	CASSSSTDTQYF	TGTGCCAGCTCATCTAGCACAGATACGCAGTATTTT
17	TRBJ2-1	TRBV18	TRBD1	.	CASSPHTRQGVYNEQFF	TGTGCCAGCTCACCACATACGAGACAGGGGGTCTACAATGAGCAGTTCTTC
12	TRBJ1-1	TRBV5-6	.	.	CASAVEDTEAFF	TGTGCCTCTGCGGTCGAGGACACTGAAGCTTTCTTT
17	TRBJ2-3	TRBV7-2	.	few	CASSSPAHWGPSDTQYF	TGTGCCAGCAGCTCCCCTGCCCATTGGGGCCCTTCAGATACGCAGTATTTT
16	TRBJ1-2	TRBV4-3	TRBD1	few	CASSQKTDRGGGGYTF	TGCGCCAGCAGCCAAAAAACCGACAGGGGGGGCGGCGGCTACACCTTC
15	TRBJ1-4	TRBV6-5	TRBD1	.	CASSTDRVSNEKLFF	TGTGCCAGCAGCACCGACAGGGTCTCTAATGAAAAACTGTTTTTT
14	TRBJ1-1	TRBV18	.	.	CASSPSTGNTEAFF	TGTGCCAGCTCACCCTCGACGGGGAACACTGAAGCTTTCTTT
13	TRBJ1-1	TRBV5-1	.	.	CASSAARSTEAFF	TGCGCCAGCAGCGCTGCGAGATCCACTGAAGCTTTCTTT
15	TRBJ2-7	TRBV9	TRBD1	.	CASSRGQGNGYEQYF	TGTGCCAGCAGCAGGGGACAGGGGAACGGATACGAGCAGTACTTC
14	TRBJ2-7	TRBV5-8	TRBD1	.	CASRPVRDSYEQYF	TGTGCCAGCAGACCCGTCCGGGACAGCTACGAGCAGTACTTC
15	TRBJ2-1	TRBV4-3	.	.	CASSQEAVRGNEQFF	TGCGCCAGCAGCCAAGAGGCGGTGCGGGGCAATGAGCAGTTCTTC
15	TRBJ1-1	TRBV5-1	.	once	CASSEETGVNTEAFF	TGCGCCAGCAGCGAGGAGACAGGAGTAAACACTGAAGCTTTCTTT
15	TRBJ2-2	TRBV9	TRBD1	once	CASSPRTGGAGELFF	TGTGCCAGCTCTCCCCGGACAGGGGGCGCCGGGGAGCTGTTTTTT
15	TRBJ2-7	TRBV9	TRBD1	.	CASSAGGTGSYEQYF	TGTGCCAGCAGCGCCGGGGGGACAGGGTCTTACGAGCAGTACTTC
13	TRBJ1-1	TRBV5-1	.	.	CASRQGVNTEAFF	TGCGCCAGCAGGCAAGGGGTGAACACTGAAGCTTTCTTT
14	TRBJ1-2	TRBV11-2	.	once	CASSLAGTGDGYTF	TGTGCCAGCAGCTTAGCGGGGACTGGGGATGGCTACACCTTC
14	TRBJ2-4	TRBV4-3	TRBD2	.	CASSQDQTSGGKYF	TGCGCCAGCAGCCAAGATCAGACTAGCGGGGGCAAGTACTTC
15	TRBJ2-7	TRBV19	.	few	CASSLGHVSSYEQYF	TGTGCCAGTAGCTTGGGACATGTAAGCTCCTACGAGCAGTACTTC
19	TRBJ2-3	TRBV27	TRBD2	few	CASSAGTSGREAGLDTQYF	TGTGCCAGCAGTGCAGGGACTAGCGGGAGGGAAGCGGGTTTAGATACGCAGTATTTT
16	TRBJ1-1	TRBV4-1	.	.	CASSQAHSGMNTEAFF	TGCGCCAGCAGCCAAGCTCATTCAGGGATGAACACTGAAGCTTTCTTT
18	TRBJ1-4	TRBV13	.	.	CASSPRVEGALGNEKLFF	TGTGCCAGCAGCCCCAGGGTTGAAGGAGCCCTTGGGAATGAAAAACTGTTTTTT
18	TRBJ2-2	TRBV19	TRBD2	.	CASRSGTSGWASTGELFF	TGTGCCAGTAGGTCCGGGACTAGCGGGTGGGCTAGCACCGGGGAGCTGTTTTTT
15	TRBJ1-2	TRBV6-5	.	.	CASSQTGPRTYGYTF	TGTGCCAGCAGTCAAACAGGACCACGGACCTATGGCTACACCTTC
15	TRBJ2-1	TRBV13	TRBD2	.	CASSSLAGGYNEQFF	TGTGCCAGCAGCTCGCTAGCGGGGGGATACAATGAGCAGTTCTTC
17	TRBJ2-5	TRBV11-3	.	.	CASSLDYAFNRQETQYF	TGTGCCAGCAGCTTAGATTACGCGTTTAACCGTCAAGAGACCCAGTACTTC
15	TRBJ2-1	TRBV6-4	TRBD1	.	CASSINDRDGDEQFF	TGTGCCAGCAGTATCAACGACAGGGATGGGGATGAGCAGTTCTTC
12	TRBJ1-2	TRBV19	TRBD1	.	CASRTGSGGYTF	TGTGCCAGTAGGACAGGGAGTGGTGGCTACACCTTC